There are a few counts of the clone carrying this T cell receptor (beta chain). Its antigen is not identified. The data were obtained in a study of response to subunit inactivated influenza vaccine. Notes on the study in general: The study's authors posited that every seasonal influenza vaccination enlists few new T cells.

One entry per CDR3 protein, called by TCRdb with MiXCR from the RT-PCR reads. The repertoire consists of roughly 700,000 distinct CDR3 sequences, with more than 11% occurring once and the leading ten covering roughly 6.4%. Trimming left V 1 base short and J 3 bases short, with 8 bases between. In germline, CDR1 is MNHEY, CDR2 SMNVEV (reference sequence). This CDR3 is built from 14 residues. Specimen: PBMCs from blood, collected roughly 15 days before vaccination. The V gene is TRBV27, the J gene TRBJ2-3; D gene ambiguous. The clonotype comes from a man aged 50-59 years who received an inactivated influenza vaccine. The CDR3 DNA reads TGTGCCAGCAGTTTATGGGCGAGGACAGATACGCAGTATTTT. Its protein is CASSLWARTDTQYF.